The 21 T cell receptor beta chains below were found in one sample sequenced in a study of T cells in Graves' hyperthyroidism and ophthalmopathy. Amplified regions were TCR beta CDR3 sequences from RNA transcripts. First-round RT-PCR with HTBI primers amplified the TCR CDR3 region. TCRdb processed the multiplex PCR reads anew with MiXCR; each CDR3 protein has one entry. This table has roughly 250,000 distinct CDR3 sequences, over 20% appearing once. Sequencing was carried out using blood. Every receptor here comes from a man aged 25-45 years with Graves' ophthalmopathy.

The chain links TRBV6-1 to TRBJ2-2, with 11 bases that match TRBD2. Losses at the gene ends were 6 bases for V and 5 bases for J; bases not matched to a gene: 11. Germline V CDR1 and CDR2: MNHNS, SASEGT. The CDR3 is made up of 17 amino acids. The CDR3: CASRALTSGSGTGELFF. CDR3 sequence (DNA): TGTGCCAGCAGGGCCCTAACTAGCGGGAGTGGAACCGGGGAGCTGTTTTTT.

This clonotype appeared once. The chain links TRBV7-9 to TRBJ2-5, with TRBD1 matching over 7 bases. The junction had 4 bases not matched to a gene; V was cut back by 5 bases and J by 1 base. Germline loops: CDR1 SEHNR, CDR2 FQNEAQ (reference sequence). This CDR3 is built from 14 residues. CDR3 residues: CASSARQGQETQYF. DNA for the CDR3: TGTGCCAGCAGCGCGAGACAGGGCCAAGAGACCCAGTACTTC.

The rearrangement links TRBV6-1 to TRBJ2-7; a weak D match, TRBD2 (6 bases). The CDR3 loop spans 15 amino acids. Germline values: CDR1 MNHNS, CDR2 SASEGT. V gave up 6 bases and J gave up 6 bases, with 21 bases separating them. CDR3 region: CASSERYTSPGEQYF. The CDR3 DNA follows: TGTGCCAGCAGCGAACGCTACACTAGCCCCGGCGAGCAGTACTTC.

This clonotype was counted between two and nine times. The CDR3, as DNA: TGTGCCACCAGTGAGGGGCAGTTTTATGGCTACACCTTC. Amino acid sequence: CATSEGQFYGYTF. V and J are TRBV24-1 and TRBJ1-2; the D gene is possibly TRBD1 (5 bases). The CDR3 totals 13 residues. CDR1 and CDR2 (germline): KGHDR, SFDVKD. The V and J ends lost 4 bases and 5 bases respectively, with 10 bases between them.

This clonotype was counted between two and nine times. For the CDR3, the DNA is TGTGCCAGCAGTGAAGAACAAGGTCACACTGAAGCTTTCTTT. It is translated as CASSEEQGHTEAFF. J is TRBJ1-1 and V is TRBV2, with D hard to call. Trimming took off 1 base at V and 3 bases at J, with 9 bases between the two ends. This CDR3 has 14 amino acids. CDR1 SNHLY and CDR2 FYNNEI come from the germline V gene.

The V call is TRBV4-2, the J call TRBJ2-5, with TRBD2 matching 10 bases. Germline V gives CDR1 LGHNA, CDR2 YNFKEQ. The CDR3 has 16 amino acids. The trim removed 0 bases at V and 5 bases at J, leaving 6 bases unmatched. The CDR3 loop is CASSQDRASGSETQYF. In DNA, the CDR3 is TGTGCCAGCAGCCAAGATCGGGCTAGCGGGAGTGAGACCCAGTACTTC.

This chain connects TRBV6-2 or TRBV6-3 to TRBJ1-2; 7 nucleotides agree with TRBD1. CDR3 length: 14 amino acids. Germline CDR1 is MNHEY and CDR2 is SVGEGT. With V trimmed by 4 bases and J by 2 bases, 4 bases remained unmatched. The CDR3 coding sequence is TGTGCCAGCAGTTCATCGACAGGGAACTATGGCTACACCTTC. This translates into CASSSSTGNYGYTF.

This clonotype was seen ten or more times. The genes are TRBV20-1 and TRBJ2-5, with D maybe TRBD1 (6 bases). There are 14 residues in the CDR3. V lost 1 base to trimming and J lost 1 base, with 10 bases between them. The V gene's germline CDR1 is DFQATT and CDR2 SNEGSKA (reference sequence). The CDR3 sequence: CSARAWTVQETQYF. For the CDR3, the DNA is TGCAGTGCTAGAGCATGGACAGTCCAAGAGACCCAGTACTTC.

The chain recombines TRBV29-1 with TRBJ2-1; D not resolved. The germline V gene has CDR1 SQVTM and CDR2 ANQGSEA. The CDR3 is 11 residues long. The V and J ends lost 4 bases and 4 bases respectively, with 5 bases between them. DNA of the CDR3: TGCAGCGTTGTGAATTACAATGAGCAGTTCTTC. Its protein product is CSVVNYNEQFF.

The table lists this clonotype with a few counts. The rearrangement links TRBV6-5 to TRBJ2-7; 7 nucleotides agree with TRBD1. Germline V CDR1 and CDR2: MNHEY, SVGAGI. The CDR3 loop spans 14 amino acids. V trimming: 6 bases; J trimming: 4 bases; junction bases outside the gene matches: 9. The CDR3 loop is CASSYRDSIYEQYF. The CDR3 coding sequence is TGTGCCAGCAGCTACCGGGACAGCATTTACGAGCAGTACTTC.

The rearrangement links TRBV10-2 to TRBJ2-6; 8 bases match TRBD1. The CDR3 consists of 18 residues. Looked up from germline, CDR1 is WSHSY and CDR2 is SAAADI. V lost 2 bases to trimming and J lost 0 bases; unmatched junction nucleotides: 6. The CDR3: CASSEHRGKFSGANVLTF. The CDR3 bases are TGCGCCAGCAGTGAGCACAGGGGGAAATTCTCTGGGGCCAACGTCCTGACTTTC.

In nucleotides, the CDR3 is TGTGCCAGCAGGGGGGGACAGGCCGGTAACATTCAGTACTTC. This codes for CASRGGQAGNIQYF. This rearrangement joins TRBV6-1 to TRBJ2-4; 8 bases map to TRBD1. Germline V gene sequence: CDR1 MNHNS, CDR2 SASEGT. The ends lost 6 bases at V and 7 bases at J; junction bases unmatched: 8. This CDR3 contains 14 residues.

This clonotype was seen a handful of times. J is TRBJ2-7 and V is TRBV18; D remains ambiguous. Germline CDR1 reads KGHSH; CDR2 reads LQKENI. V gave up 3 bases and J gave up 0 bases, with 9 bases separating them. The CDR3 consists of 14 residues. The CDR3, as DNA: TGTGCCAGCTCACCGGCACCGAGCTCCTACGAGCAGTACTTC. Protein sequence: CASSPAPSSYEQYF.

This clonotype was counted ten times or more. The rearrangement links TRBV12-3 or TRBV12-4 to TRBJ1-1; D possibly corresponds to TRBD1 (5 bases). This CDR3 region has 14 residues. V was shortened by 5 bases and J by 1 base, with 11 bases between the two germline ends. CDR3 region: CASSLIGQNTEAFF. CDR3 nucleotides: TGTGCCAGCAGTCTTATAGGACAGAACACTGAAGCTTTCTTT.

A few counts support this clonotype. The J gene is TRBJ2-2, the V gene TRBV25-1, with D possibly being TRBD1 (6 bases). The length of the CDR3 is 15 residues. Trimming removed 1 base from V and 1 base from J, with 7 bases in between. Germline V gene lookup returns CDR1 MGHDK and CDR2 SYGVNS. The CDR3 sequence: CASSELQGNTGELFF. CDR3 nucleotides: TGTGCCAGCAGTGAATTACAGGGGAACACCGGGGAGCTGTTTTTT.

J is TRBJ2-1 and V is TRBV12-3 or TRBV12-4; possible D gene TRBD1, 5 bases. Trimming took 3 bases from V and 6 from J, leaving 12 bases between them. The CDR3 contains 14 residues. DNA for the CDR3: TGTGCCAGCAGTTTCAACAGGCCCGCCAATGAGCAGTTCTTC. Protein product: CASSFNRPANEQFF.

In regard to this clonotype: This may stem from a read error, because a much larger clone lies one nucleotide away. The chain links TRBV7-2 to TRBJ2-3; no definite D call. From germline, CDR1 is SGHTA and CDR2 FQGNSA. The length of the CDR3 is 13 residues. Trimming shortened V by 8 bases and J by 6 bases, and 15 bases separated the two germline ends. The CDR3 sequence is CASARGLTDTQYF. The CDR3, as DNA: TGTGCCAGCGCGCGAGGATTGACGGATACGCAGTATTTT. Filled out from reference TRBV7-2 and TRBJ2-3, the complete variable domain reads GAGVSQSPSNKVTEKGKDVELRCDPISGHTALYWYRQSLGQGLEFLIYFQGNSAPDKSGLPSDRFSAERTGGSVSTLTIQRTQQEDSAVYLCASARGLTDTQYFGPGTRLTVL.

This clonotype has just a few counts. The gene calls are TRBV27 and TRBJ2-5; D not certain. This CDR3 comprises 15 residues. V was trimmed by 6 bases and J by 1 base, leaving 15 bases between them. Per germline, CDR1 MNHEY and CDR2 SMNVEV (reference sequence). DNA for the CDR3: TGTGCCAGCAGCCATTTCTTCGGCAGCCAAGAGACCCAGTACTTC. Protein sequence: CASSHFFGSQETQYF.

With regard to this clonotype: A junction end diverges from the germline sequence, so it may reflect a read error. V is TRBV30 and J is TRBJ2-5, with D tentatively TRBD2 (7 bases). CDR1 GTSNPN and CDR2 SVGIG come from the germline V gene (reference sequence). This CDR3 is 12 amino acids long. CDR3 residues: CTWRGDYETQYF. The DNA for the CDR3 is TGTACCTGGAGGGGGGACTATGAGACCCAGTACTTC.

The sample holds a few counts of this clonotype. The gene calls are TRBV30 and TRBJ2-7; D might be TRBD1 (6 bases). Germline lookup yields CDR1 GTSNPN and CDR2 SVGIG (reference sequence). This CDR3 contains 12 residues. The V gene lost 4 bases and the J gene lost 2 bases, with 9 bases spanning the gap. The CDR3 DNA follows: TGTGCCTGGAACAGGGACCCCTACGAGCAGTACTTC. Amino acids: CAWNRDPYEQYF.

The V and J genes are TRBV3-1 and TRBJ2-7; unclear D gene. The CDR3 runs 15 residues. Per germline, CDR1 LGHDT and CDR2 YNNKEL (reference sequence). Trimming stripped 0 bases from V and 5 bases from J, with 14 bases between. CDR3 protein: CASSQENPAAHEQYF. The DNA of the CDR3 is TGTGCCAGCAGCCAAGAAAACCCAGCCGCCCACGAGCAGTACTTC.